This T cell receptor beta chain is drawn from a study of human T cells and chemical hapten exposure. Study at large: How much TCR each sample yielded varied, mostly because pooled library volumes differed slightly.

Time point meaning: pre-sensitization, week 0. Treatment given: therapeutic diphenylcyclopropenone sensitization with weekly scalp DPC. People who gave samples had alopecia, were 18 to 70 years old, and were suitable for DPC. A single record per CDR3 protein comes from TCRdb applying MiXCR to the RACE reads. Found here are approximately 370,000 distinct CDR3 sequences, approximately 5% of them singletons; the top ten hold less than 9%. From germline, CDR1 is MGHDK and CDR2 SYGVNS. This CDR3 region has 13 residues. V was shortened by 4 bases and J by 7 bases, with 10 bases between the two germline ends. This clonotype was counted a few times.

Here the sequenced sample was whole blood, taken in connection with sensitization to the hapten diphenylcyclopropenone (DPC). This sequence joins TRBV25-1 and TRBJ2-2; tentative D call: TRBD1 (6 bases). The TCR was taken from a woman between 18 and 30 years old with alopecia areata. Some clones in this sample may be carry-over from other donors' samples. CDR3 in DNA: TGTGCCAGCAGTGCAGGGGTAGGCGGGGAGCTGTTTTTT. Translating gives CASSAGVGGELFF.